The clone carrying this T cell receptor (beta chain) was seen many times. Its matching antigen is unknown. The data derive from a study of T-cell memory formation after mild COVID-19. The CDR3 spans 15 residues. Germline assignment: CDR1 SGHAT and CDR2 FQNNGV. The ends lost 3 bases at V and 10 bases at J; junction bases unmatched: 6. MiXCR, run by TCRdb on the 5' RACE reads, gives a single entry per CDR3 protein. The sample yields 300,000 to 400,000 distinct CDR3 sequences, approximately 16% seen once. Study-level results: Day 15 to 85 contracting clones showed balanced CD4/CD8; day 15 to 37 expanders favored CD4+.

This sequence originates from a young man who had mild COVID-19 (a few samples of this study predate the infection). Cell type and time point are not known. The chain has TRBV11-2 and TRBJ2-1; 13 bases align to TRBD2. The sample taken for sequencing was PBMCs or a T cell subset sorted from them (not recorded which). CDR3 in amino acids: CASSLTSGGLREQFF. The CDR3 DNA sequence: TGTGCCAGCAGCTTGACTAGCGGGGGGCTGCGAGAGCAGTTCTTC. Full variable domain (outside the CDR3, taken from reference TRBV11-2 and TRBJ2-1): EAGVAQSPRYKIIEKRQSVAFWCNPISGHATLYWYQQILGQGPKLLIQFQNNGVVDDSQLPKDRFSAERLKGVDSTLKIQPAKLEDSAVYLCASSLTSGGLREQFFGPGTRLTVL.